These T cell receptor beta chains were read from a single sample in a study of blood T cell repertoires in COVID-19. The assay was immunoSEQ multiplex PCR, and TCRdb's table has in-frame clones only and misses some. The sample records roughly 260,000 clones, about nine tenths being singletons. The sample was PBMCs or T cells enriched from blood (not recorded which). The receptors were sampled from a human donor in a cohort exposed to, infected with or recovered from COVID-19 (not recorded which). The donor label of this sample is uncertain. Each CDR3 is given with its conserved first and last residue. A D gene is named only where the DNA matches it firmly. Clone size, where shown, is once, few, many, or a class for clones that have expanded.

CDR3nt: TGCAGCGTCGTGGACAGGGCACGAGGCTACACCTTC
CDR3aa: CSVVDRARGYTF
abundance: once
d_gene: TRBD1
j_gene: TRBJ1-2
v_gene: TRBV29-1

CDR3nt: TGTGCCAGCAGCGTAGGAGGGACACCTCAAGAGACCCAGTACTTC
CDR3aa: CASSVGGTPQETQYF
abundance: .
d_gene: .
j_gene: TRBJ2-5
v_gene: TRBV9

CDR3nt: TGTGCCAGCAGTCTTGGAGGGCAGCCCCAGCATTTT
CDR3aa: CASSLGGQPQHF
abundance: .
d_gene: .
j_gene: TRBJ1-5
v_gene: TRBV2

CDR3nt: TGTGCCAGCAGCGGAGGGGGAGGGACAGGGGTGACTGAAGCTTTCTTT
CDR3aa: CASSGGGGTGVTEAFF
abundance: .
d_gene: TRBD1
j_gene: TRBJ1-1
v_gene: TRBV9

CDR3nt: TGTGCCATCACCCAAGGGGCTGGTTCACCCCTCCACTTT
CDR3aa: CAITQGAGSPLHF
abundance: once
d_gene: .
j_gene: TRBJ1-6
v_gene: TRBV10-3

CDR3nt: TGTGCCAGCAGCGATGGAGGGGAGGGCGTCAATGAGCAGTTCTTC
CDR3aa: CASSDGGEGVNEQFF
abundance: .
d_gene: TRBD2
j_gene: TRBJ2-1
v_gene: TRBV9

CDR3nt: TGTGCCACCAGCAGAGGTCGGTTGGGGGCTAATGGCTACACCTTC
CDR3aa: CATSRGRLGANGYTF
abundance: .
d_gene: .
j_gene: TRBJ1-2
v_gene: TRBV15

CDR3nt: TGCGCCAGCAGCCAAACAGATACGCAGTATTTT
CDR3aa: CASSQTDTQYF
abundance: .
d_gene: .
j_gene: TRBJ2-3
v_gene: TRBV5-1

CDR3nt: TGTGCCAGCAGCCAAGTCTTCCCTAGCTGGGGCTACACCTTC
CDR3aa: CASSQVFPSWGYTF
abundance: few
d_gene: .
j_gene: TRBJ1-2
v_gene: TRBV14

CDR3nt: TGTGCCAGCAGCCATGCCGGGTGGGGGAGGAGGGTGAACACTGAAGCTTTCTTT
CDR3aa: CASSHAGWGRRVNTEAFF
abundance: .
d_gene: .
j_gene: TRBJ1-1
v_gene: TRBV4-2

CDR3nt: TGTGCCAGCAGCCAACCGACAGGCTCCGACGATGAAGCTTTCTTT
CDR3aa: CASSQPTGSDDEAFF
abundance: once
d_gene: .
j_gene: TRBJ1-1
v_gene: TRBV4-2

CDR3nt: TGCGCCAGCAGCCAAATGCGGGGCCCGGATACGCAGTATTTT
CDR3aa: CASSQMRGPDTQYF
abundance: .
d_gene: .
j_gene: TRBJ2-3
v_gene: TRBV4-1

CDR3nt: TGTGCCAGCAGTTCGACACAGGGCTACACTGAAGCTTTCTTT
CDR3aa: CASSSTQGYTEAFF
abundance: .
d_gene: .
j_gene: TRBJ1-1
v_gene: TRBV6-5

CDR3nt: TGTGCCGCCGCCGGGAGCCCGAACACTGAAGCTTTCTTT
CDR3aa: CAAAGSPNTEAFF
abundance: .
d_gene: .
j_gene: TRBJ1-1
v_gene: TRBV10-3

CDR3nt: TGTGCCAGCACGGACAGGGCCCCTGCTAACTATGGCTACACCTTC
CDR3aa: CASTDRAPANYGYTF
abundance: .
d_gene: TRBD1
j_gene: TRBJ1-2
v_gene: TRBV2